This T cell receptor beta chain was sequenced during a study of blood T cell repertoires in COVID-19. Study details: Sites in the United States, Italy and Spain provided acute and convalescent COVID-19 samples.

Sequenced by immunoSEQ multiplex PCR; TCRdb stores in-frame clones only, minus some. The profile shows some 310,000 clones, 89% of them singletons. This CDR3 contains 16 residues. Trimming took off 3 bases at V and 7 bases at J, with 22 bases between the two ends. Germline values: CDR1 SGHKS, CDR2 YYEKEE (reference sequence). The specimen was PBMCs or T cells enriched from blood (not recorded which). V gene TRBV5-5 combines with J gene TRBJ2-5; no clear D gene. The TCR sequence derives from a woman aged 30 to 39 who had recovered from COVID-19. The CDR3, as DNA: TGTGCCAGCAGCTCCCTGGTCCTTGATTCGAGTGGGACCCAGTACTTC. Its translation is CASSSLVLDSSGTQYF.